Following are 23 T cell receptor beta chains from one sample sequenced in a study of T cell changes during pregnancy in multiple sclerosis. Sequencing was performed with immunoSEQ multiplex PCR; in TCRdb, only in-frame clones are kept and a portion is missing. The sample lists 40,000 to 50,000 clones, roughly 91% occurring once. The specimen was CD4+ T cells from peripheral blood mononuclear cells, collected in the third trimester of pregnancy. These receptors were obtained from a female donor with multiple sclerosis, enrolled in a pregnancy study.

This rearrangement joins TRBV19 to TRBJ1-4; the D is unclear. Trimming took 3 bases from V and 10 from J, leaving 18 bases between them. CDR1 and CDR2 (germline): LNHDA, SQIVND (reference sequence). The CDR3 covers 15 residues. The CDR3 DNA follows: TGTGCCAGTAGTATCTTCCGGGATGTCAACCCAAAACTGTTTTTT. As protein: CASSIFRDVNPKLFF.

This clone was observed once. The chain employs TRBV7-9 and TRBJ2-7; 11 bases line up with TRBD1. The junction had 12 bases not matched to a gene; V was cut back by 5 bases and J by 9 bases. This CDR3 comprises 15 residues. The germline V gene encodes CDR1 SEHNR and CDR2 FQNEAQ (reference sequence). The CDR3 region is CASSISGGQGEVQYF. The CDR3 DNA sequence: TGTGCCAGCAGCATCAGCGGGGGACAGGGGGAAGTGCAGTACTTC.

This clone was picked up a small number of times. The chain is built from TRBV5-4 and TRBJ1-6, with D possibly TRBD1 on 6 matching bases. Germline V CDR1 and CDR2: SGHNT, YYREEE (reference sequence). Trimming shortened V by 4 bases and J by 7 bases, and 12 bases separated the two germline ends. The CDR3 consists of 14 residues. The chain's CDR3 is CASSPRQANSPLHF. The CDR3 DNA reads as TGTGCCAGCAGCCCGAGACAGGCAAATTCACCCCTCCACTTT.

The rearrangement links TRBV7-8 to TRBJ2-6, with TRBD2 as a possible D gene (5 bases). The germline CDR1 and CDR2 sequences are SGHVS and FQNEAQ. This CDR3 spans 16 amino acids. V gave up 5 bases and J gave up 1 base, with 12 bases separating them. The CDR3 DNA reads TGTGCCAGCAGCCCTCGGACTGGGTCTGGGGCCAACGTCCTGACTTTC. It encodes CASSPRTGSGANVLTF.

The V and J genes are TRBV9 and TRBJ2-2; perhaps TRBD2 as D (5 bases). V was cut by 4 bases and J by 1 base, with 8 bases left in between. CDR1 is SGDLS, CDR2 YYNGEE, per germline. The CDR3 runs 14 residues. The CDR3 is CASSYGLNTGELFF. The CDR3 bases are TGTGCCAGCAGCTATGGACTGAACACCGGGGAGCTGTTTTTT.

The chain employs TRBV27 and TRBJ2-7; D is possibly TRBD2 (7 bases). The V gene lost 6 bases and the J gene lost 0 bases, with 15 bases spanning the gap. The CDR3 consists of 15 residues. In germline, CDR1 is MNHEY, CDR2 SMNVEV (reference sequence). The CDR3 is CASSSPGGPSYEQYF. CDR3 coding DNA: TGTGCCAGCAGCTCCCCCGGGGGGCCCTCCTACGAGCAGTACTTC.

V is TRBV5-8 and J is TRBJ2-1; maybe TRBD1 (6 bases). CDR1 SGHTS and CDR2 YDEGEE come from the germline V gene. This CDR3 has 16 amino acids. V dropped 4 bases and J dropped 7 bases, with 21 bases sitting between them. CDR3 nucleotides: TGTGCCAGCAGCCTTGCTCTCCCCTACAGGGTTAATGAGCAGTTCTTC. Amino acid sequence: CASSLALPYRVNEQFF.

The rearrangement uses TRBV6-1 and TRBJ2-1; 8 nucleotides align to TRBD1. This CDR3 is 15 amino acids long. Per the germline V gene, CDR1 is MNHNS and CDR2 is SASEGT. V was clipped by 5 bases and J by 7 bases; unmatched bases: 10. CDR3 nucleotides: TGTGCCAGCAGTACCAGGACAGGGAGTGTAAATGAGCAGTTCTTC. Translated: CASSTRTGSVNEQFF.

The V call is TRBV7-9, the J call TRBJ1-2; 10 bases line up with TRBD1. J was trimmed by 8 bases and V by 5 bases; bases with no gene match: 14. This CDR3 contains 16 residues. CDR1 is SEHNR, CDR2 FQNEAQ, per germline (reference sequence). The CDR3 DNA reads as TGTGCCAGCAGCCTTACCGGGACAGGGGAGGGAGAGGGCTACACCTTC. Protein product: CASSLTGTGEGEGYTF. Based on the CDR3 plus reference TRBV7-9 and TRBJ1-2, the full variable domain is DTGVSQNPRHKITKRGQNVTFRCDPISEHNRLYWYRQTLGQGPEFLTYFQNEAQLEKSRLLSDRFSAERPKGSFSTLEIQRTEQGDSAMYLCASSLTGTGEGEGYTFGSGTRLTVV.

The chain is built from TRBV18 and TRBJ2-2, with 9 bases aligning to TRBD2. Per germline, CDR1 KGHSH and CDR2 LQKENI. J gave up 6 bases and V 3 bases, and 2 bases lay outside the gene matches. This CDR3 is built from 14 residues. CDR3 sequence: CASSPGLAAGELFF. CDR3 sequence (DNA): TGTGCCAGCTCACCGGGACTAGCAGCCGGGGAGCTGTTTTTT.

The V gene is TRBV28, the J gene TRBJ1-3, with D possibly TRBD1 on 5 matching bases. Germline V gene sequence: CDR1 MDHEN, CDR2 SYDVKM. Trimming left V 4 bases short and J 0 bases short, with 13 bases between. The CDR3 totals 16 residues. This CDR3 is CASSSRGVLSGNTIYF. CDR3 nucleotide sequence: TGTGCCAGCAGTTCCCGGGGGGTCCTCTCTGGAAACACCATATATTTT.

This chain joins TRBV11-2 and TRBJ2-7, with no clear D. V was pared by 3 bases and J by 2 bases, with 8 bases between. The CDR3 is made up of 13 amino acids. Germline CDR1 SGHAT, CDR2 FQNNGV. The CDR3 sequence: CASSFSRAYEQYF. As DNA, the CDR3 is TGTGCCAGCAGCTTCAGCCGGGCCTACGAGCAGTACTTC.

The chain joins TRBV20-1 to TRBJ1-4; maybe TRBD1 (6 bases). CDR1 is DFQATT and CDR2 is SNEGSKA in the germline V gene (reference sequence). V lost 6 bases to trimming and J lost 11 bases, with 13 bases between them. The CDR3 is 11 residues long. CDR3 DNA sequence: TGCAGTGCCCCCAGACAGGCGAAACTGTTTTTT. It translates to CSAPRQAKLFF.

The rearrangement uses TRBV27 and TRBJ1-5, with D possibly matching TRBD1 (6 bases). The CDR3 contains 14 residues. Germline V gene lookup returns CDR1 MNHEY and CDR2 SMNVEV (reference sequence). Trimming stripped 7 bases from V and 4 bases from J, with 14 bases between. CDR3: CASTPDRQNQPQHF. Written as DNA, the CDR3 is TGTGCCAGCACCCCCGACAGGCAGAATCAGCCCCAGCATTTT.

The rearrangement joins TRBV20-1 to TRBJ1-1; D unclear. V dropped 3 bases and J dropped 6 bases, with 8 bases sitting between them. Germline lookup yields CDR1 DFQATT and CDR2 SNEGSKA (reference sequence). The CDR3 totals 11 residues. CDR3 bases: TGCAGTGCTAGGAGGAGTTCTGAAGCTTTCTTT. It yields the protein CSARRSSEAFF.

The J gene is TRBJ2-2, the V gene TRBV7-9, with D possibly TRBD2 on 5 matching bases. Germline V gene lookup returns CDR1 SEHNR and CDR2 FQNEAQ (reference sequence). Trimming removed 2 bases at V and 6 bases at J, with 13 bases between. CDR3 length: 15 amino acids. This CDR3 reads CASSLWFGEPGELFF. CDR3 in DNA: TGTGCCAGCAGCTTATGGTTCGGGGAACCCGGGGAGCTGTTTTTT.

This sequence joins TRBV19 and TRBJ1-1; 9 bases are shared with TRBD1. Unmatched junction bases numbered 3, after V lost 1 base and J lost 3 bases. The CDR3 runs to 15 residues. Germline V gene lookup returns CDR1 LNHDA and CDR2 SQIVND (reference sequence). The CDR3 reads CASSIVTGGHTEAFF. CDR3 nucleotide sequence: TGTGCCAGTAGTATAGTGACAGGGGGACACACTGAAGCTTTCTTT.

CDR3 sequence reads: CASSQGGGLAGTQYF. The CDR3 DNA sequence: TGCGCCAGCAGCCAAGGGGGCGGGCTAGCGGGGACCCAGTACTTC. The chain joins TRBV4-1 to TRBJ2-5, with 8 bases identical to TRBD2. The CDR3 has 15 amino acids. Trimming at V came to 1 base and at J to 7 bases, leaving 8 bases not matched to a gene. Germline lookup yields CDR1 MGHRA and CDR2 YSYEKL.

The chain links TRBV2 to TRBJ1-1; D possibly corresponds to TRBD1 (6 bases). The CDR3 totals 13 residues. Germline loops: CDR1 SNHLY, CDR2 FYNNEI. V shed 7 bases and J shed 1 base, with 10 bases lying between them. CDR3 in DNA: TGTGCCAGCACCGCGACAGGGAACACTGAAGCTTTCTTT. Encoded protein: CASTATGNTEAFF. The variable domain in full, with the rest retrieved from reference TRBV2 and TRBJ1-1, is EPEVTQTPSHQVTQMGQEVILRCVPISNHLYFYWYRQILGQKVEFLVSFYNNEISEKSEIFDDQFSVERPDGSNFTLKIRSTKLEDSAMYFCASTATGNTEAFFGQGTRLTVV.

The V call is TRBV5-1, the J call TRBJ2-1, with 8 bases lining up with TRBD1. Losses at the gene ends were 5 bases for V and 0 bases for J; bases not matched to a gene: 7. The CDR3 spans 16 residues. Germline assignment: CDR1 SGHRS and CDR2 YFSETQ. The CDR3 DNA is TGCGCCAGCAGGTTTGGGACAGGCGGCTCCTACAATGAGCAGTTCTTC. Its protein product is CASRFGTGGSYNEQFF.

The chain recombines TRBV5-1 with TRBJ2-2; tentative D call: TRBD2 (5 bases). There are 16 residues in the CDR3. Between the trimmed V and J ends, which lost 0 bases and 6 bases, there was a span of 15 bases. CDR1 and CDR2 (germline): SGHRS, YFSETQ. The CDR3 spells CASSLAPTSVAGELFF. For the CDR3, the DNA is TGCGCCAGCAGCTTGGCCCCCACTAGTGTGGCCGGGGAGCTGTTTTTT. Supplemented by reference TRBV5-1 and TRBJ2-2, the full variable domain reads KAGVTQTPRYLIKTRGQQVTLSCSPISGHRSVSWYQQTPGQGLQFLFEYFSETQRNKGNFPGRFSGRQFSNSRSEMNVSTLELGDSALYLCASSLAPTSVAGELFFGEGSRLTVL.

This sequence joins TRBV11-2 and TRBJ1-1; D ambiguous. V lost 4 bases and J lost 0, with 6 bases in between. In germline, CDR1 is SGHAT, CDR2 FQNNGV. CDR3 length equals 13 residues. CDR3 protein: CASSSYVNTEAFF. CDR3 in DNA: TGTGCCAGCAGCTCCTATGTGAACACTGAAGCTTTCTTT.

The rearrangement joins TRBV27 to TRBJ2-1; TRBD2 agrees at 7 bases. V trimming: 3 bases; J trimming: 2 bases; junction bases outside the gene matches: 16. The CDR3 covers 19 residues. Germline V gene sequence: CDR1 MNHEY, CDR2 SMNVEV (reference sequence). In DNA, the CDR3 is TGTGCCAGCAGTTTGAGACACGGCGGGGGTGTAGTGACCTACAATGAGCAGTTCTTC. It codes for CASSLRHGGGVVTYNEQFF.